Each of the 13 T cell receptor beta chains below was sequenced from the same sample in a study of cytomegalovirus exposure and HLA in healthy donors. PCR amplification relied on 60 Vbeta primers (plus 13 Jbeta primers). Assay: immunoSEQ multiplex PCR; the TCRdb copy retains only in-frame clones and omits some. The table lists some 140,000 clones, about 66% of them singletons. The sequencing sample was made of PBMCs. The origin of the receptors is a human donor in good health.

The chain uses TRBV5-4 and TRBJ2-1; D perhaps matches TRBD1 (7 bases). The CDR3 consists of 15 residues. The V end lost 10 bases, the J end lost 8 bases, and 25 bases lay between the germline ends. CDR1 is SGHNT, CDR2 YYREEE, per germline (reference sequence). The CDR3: CASNDRAGGWDEQFF. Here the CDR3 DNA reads TGTGCCTCAAACGACAGGGCAGGGGGGTGGGATGAGCAGTTCTTC.

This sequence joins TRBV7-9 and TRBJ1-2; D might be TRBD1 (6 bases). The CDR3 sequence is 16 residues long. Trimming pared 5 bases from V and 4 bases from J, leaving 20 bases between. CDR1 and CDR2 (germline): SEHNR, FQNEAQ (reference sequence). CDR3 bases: TGTGCCAGCAGCGGCTATATGGGGGCGGGTCCCTATGGCTACACCTTC. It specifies CASSGYMGAGPYGYTF.

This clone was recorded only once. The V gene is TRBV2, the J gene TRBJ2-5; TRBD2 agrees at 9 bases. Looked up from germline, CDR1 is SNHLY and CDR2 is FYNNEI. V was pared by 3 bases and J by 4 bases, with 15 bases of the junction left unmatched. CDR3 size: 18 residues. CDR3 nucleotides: TGTGCCAGCAGTGATTGGACCGGACTAGCGCCGGGGGGAGAGACCCAGTACTTC. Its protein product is CASSDWTGLAPGGETQYF.

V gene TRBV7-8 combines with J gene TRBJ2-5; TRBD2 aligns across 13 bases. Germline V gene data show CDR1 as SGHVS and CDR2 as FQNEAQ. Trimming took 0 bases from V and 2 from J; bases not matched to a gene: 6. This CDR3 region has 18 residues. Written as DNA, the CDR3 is TGTGCCAGCAGCTTAGCGCGACTAGCGGGAGGACTGCAAGAGACCCAGTACTTC. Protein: CASSLARLAGGLQETQYF.

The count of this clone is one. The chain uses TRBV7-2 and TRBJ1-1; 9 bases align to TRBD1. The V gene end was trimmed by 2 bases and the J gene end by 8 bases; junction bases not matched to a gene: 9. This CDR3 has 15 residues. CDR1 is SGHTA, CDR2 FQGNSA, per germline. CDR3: CASSLRQGDGSEAFF. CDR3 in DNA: TGTGCCAGCAGCTTAAGACAGGGGGATGGATCGGAAGCTTTCTTT.

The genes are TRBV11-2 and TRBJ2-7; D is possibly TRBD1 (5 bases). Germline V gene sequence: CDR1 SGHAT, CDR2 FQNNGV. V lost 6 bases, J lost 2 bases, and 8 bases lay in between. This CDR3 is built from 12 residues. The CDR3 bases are TGTGCCAGCAGAACGACAGCCTACGAGCAGTACTTC. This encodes CASRTTAYEQYF.

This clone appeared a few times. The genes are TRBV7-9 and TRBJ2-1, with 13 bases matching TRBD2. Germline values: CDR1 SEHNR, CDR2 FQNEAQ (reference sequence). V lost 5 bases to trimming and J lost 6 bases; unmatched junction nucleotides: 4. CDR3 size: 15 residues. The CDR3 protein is CASSPRLAGGNEQFF. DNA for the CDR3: TGTGCCAGCAGCCCACGACTAGCGGGAGGCAATGAGCAGTTCTTC.

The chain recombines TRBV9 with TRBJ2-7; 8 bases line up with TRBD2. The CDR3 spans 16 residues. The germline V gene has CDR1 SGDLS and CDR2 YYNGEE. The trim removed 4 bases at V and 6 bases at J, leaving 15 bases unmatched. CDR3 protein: CASSMLAGYDFSEQYF. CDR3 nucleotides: TGTGCCAGCAGCATGTTAGCGGGATACGACTTTAGCGAGCAGTACTTC.

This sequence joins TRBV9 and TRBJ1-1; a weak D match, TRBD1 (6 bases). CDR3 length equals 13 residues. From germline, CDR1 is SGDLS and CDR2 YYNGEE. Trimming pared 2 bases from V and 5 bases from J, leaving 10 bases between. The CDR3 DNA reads TGTGCCAGCAGCGTTACAGGGAAGACTGAAGCTTTCTTT. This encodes CASSVTGKTEAFF.

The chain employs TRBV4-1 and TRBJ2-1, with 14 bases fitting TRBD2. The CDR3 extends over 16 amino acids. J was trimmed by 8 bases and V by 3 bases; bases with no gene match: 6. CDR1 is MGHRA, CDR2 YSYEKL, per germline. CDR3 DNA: TGCGCCAGCAGCCAGGGAGCGGGACTAGCGGGAGATGAGCAGTTCTTC. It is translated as CASSQGAGLAGDEQFF.

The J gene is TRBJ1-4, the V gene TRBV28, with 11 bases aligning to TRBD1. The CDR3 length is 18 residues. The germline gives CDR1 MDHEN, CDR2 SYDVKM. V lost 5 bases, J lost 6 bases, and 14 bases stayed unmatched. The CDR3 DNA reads TGTGCCAGCAGTCGTACTTTGGACAGGGGGCCCGATCATGAAAAACTGTTTTTT. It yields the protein CASSRTLDRGPDHEKLFF.

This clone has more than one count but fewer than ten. Here the CDR3 DNA reads TGTGCCAGCAGTTACTCGAGGGTCGGCGACACTGAAGCTTTCTTT. Translated, it gives CASSYSRVGDTEAFF. This chain connects TRBV6-6 to TRBJ1-1, with unresolved D. Between the trimmed V and J ends, which lost 0 bases and 3 bases, there was a span of 11 bases. CDR3 size: 15 residues. Per the germline V gene, CDR1 is MNHNY and CDR2 is SVGAGI (reference sequence).

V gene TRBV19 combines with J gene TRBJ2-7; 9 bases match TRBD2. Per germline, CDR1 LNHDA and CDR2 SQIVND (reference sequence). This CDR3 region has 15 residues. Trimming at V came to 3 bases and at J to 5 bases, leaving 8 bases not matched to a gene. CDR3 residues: CASSIKLAGPHEQYF. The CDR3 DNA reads TGTGCCAGTAGTATCAAGCTAGCGGGGCCTCACGAGCAGTACTTC.